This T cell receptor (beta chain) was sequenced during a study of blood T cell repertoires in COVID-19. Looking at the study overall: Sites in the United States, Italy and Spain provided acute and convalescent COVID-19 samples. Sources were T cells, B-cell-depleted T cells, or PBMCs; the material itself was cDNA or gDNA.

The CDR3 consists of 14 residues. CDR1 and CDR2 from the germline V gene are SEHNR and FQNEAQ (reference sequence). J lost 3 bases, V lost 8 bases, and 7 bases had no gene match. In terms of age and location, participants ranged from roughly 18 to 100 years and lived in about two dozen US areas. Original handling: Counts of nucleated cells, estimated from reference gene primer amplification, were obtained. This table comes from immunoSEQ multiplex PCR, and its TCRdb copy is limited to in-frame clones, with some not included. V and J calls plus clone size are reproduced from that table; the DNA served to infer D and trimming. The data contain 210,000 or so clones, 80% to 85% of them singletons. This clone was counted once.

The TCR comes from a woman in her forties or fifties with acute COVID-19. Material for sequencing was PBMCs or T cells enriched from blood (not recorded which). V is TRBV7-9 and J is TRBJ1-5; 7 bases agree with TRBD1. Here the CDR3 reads CASSTGNPNQPQHF. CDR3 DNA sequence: TGTGCCAGCTCGACAGGGAATCCCAATCAGCCCCAGCATTTT.